This TCR beta chain was observed in a study of blood T cell repertoires in COVID-19. Overall study context: From the United States, Italy and Spain came samples of acute and convalescent COVID-19. From T cells, B-cell-depleted T cells, or PBMCs came the material, which was cDNA or gDNA.

All enrollees were roughly 18 to 89 years old and from roughly 26 US areas. The germline gives CDR1 KGHSH, CDR2 LQKENI. The CDR3 contains 11 residues. The V end lost 5 bases, the J end lost 8 bases, and 9 bases lay between the germline ends. In the original workflow: Reference gene primer amplification gave estimated nucleated cell counts. Some clones are missing from TCRdb's copy, which holds only in-frame ones; the method was immunoSEQ multiplex PCR. From that table come the V and J calls and clone size; the DNA was used to work out D and trimming. The table has approximately 270,000 clones, around 84% seen once; the top ten hold about 1.6%.

The V gene is TRBV18, the J gene TRBJ1-2; D not resolved. Sequencing was performed on PBMCs or T cells enriched from blood (not recorded which). The receptor comes from a man aged 40-50 years who had recovered from COVID-19. The CDR3, as DNA: TGTGCCAGCTCAAATTCAGAAGGCTACACCTTC. Its protein is CASSNSEGYTF. Based on the CDR3 plus reference TRBV18 and TRBJ1-2, the full variable domain is NAGVMQNPRHLVRRRGQEARLRCSPMKGHSHVYWYRQLPEEGLKFMVYLQKENIIDESGMPKERFSAEFPKEGPSILRIQQVVRGDSAAYFCASSNSEGYTFGSGTRLTVV.